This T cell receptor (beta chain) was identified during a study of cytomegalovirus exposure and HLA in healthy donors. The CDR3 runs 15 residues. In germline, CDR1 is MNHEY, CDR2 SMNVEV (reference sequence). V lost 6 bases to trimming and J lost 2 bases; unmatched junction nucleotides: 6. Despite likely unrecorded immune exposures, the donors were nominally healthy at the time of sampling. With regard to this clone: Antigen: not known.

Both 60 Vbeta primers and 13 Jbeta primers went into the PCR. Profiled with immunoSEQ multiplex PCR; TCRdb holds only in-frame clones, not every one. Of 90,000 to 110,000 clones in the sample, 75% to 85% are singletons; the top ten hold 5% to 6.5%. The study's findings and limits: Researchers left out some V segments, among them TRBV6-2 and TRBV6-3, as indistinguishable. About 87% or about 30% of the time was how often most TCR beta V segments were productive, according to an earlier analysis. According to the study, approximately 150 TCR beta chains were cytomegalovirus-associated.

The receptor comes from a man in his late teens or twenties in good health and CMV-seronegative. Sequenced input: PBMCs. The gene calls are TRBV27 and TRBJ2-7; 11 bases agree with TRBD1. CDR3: CASSPWDRGAYEQYF. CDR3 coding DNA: TGTGCCAGCAGCCCCTGGGACAGGGGGGCCTACGAGCAGTACTTC.